This T cell receptor (beta chain) emerged from a study of T cells in Graves' hyperthyroidism and ophthalmopathy. The V gene lost 3 bases and the J gene lost 3 bases, with 9 bases spanning the gap. The CDR3 length is 14 residues. Germline values: CDR1 LNHDA, CDR2 SQIVND (reference sequence). This clonotype came up many times. TCR beta CDR3 regions were amplified from RNA transcripts. Using the HTBI primer set, a first-round RT-PCR was run on the TCR CDR3. TCRdb re-analysed the multiplex PCR reads in MiXCR, keeping a single row per CDR3 protein. Of hundreds of thousands of distinct CDR3 sequences in the sample, around 16% are singletons; the top ten hold around 7.3%.

Material: blood. The gene calls are TRBV19 and TRBJ1-5; D is unclear. The clonotype originates from a young woman with Graves' hyperthyroidism. CDR3 amino acids: CASSIGLANQPQHF. CDR3 in DNA: TGTGCCAGTAGTATTGGTCTGGCCAATCAGCCCCAGCATTTT.